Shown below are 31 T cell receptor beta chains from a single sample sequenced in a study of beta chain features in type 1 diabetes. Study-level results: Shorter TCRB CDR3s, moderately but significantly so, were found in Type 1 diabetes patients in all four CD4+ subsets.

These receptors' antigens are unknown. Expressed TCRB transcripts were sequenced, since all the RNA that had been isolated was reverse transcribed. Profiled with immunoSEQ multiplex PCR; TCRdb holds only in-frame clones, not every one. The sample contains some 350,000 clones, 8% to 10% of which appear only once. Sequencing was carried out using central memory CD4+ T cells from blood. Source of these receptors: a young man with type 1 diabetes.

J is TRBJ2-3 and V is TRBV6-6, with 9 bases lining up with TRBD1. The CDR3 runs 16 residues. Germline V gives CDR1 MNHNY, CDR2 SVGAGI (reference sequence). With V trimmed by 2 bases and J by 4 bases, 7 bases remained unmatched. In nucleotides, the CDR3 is TGTGCCAGCAGTTACACTACAGGGGGCGGATCAGATACGCAGTATTTT. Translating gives CASSYTTGGGSDTQYF.

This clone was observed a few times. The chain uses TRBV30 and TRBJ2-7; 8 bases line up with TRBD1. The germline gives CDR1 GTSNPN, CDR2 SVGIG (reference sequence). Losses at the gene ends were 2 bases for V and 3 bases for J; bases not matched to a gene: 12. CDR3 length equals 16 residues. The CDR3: CAWSPLGTGGFYEQYF. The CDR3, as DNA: TGTGCCTGGAGTCCACTGGGGACAGGCGGGTTCTACGAGCAGTACTTC.

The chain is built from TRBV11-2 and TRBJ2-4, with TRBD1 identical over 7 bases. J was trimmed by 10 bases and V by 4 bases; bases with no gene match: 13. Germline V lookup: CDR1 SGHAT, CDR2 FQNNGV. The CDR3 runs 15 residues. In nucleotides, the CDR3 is TGTGCCAGCAGCTCCCTCGGGACAGCGGCCACTATTCAGTACTTC. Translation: CASSSLGTAATIQYF.

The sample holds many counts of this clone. This CDR3 reads CASSLSGGGDEQYF. The DNA of the CDR3 is TGCGCCAGCAGCTTGTCTGGGGGAGGCGACGAGCAGTACTTC. The chain recombines TRBV5-1 with TRBJ2-7, with a weak D call TRBD2 (6 bases). Germline lookup yields CDR1 SGHRS and CDR2 YFSETQ. V lost 1 base and J lost 5, with 13 bases in between. This CDR3 comprises 14 residues.

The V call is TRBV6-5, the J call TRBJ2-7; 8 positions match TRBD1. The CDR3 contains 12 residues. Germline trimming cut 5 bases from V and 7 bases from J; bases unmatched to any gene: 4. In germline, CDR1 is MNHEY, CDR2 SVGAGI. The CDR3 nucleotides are TGTGCCAGCAGTCCAGGGGGCCTAGAGCAGTACTTC. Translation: CASSPGGLEQYF.

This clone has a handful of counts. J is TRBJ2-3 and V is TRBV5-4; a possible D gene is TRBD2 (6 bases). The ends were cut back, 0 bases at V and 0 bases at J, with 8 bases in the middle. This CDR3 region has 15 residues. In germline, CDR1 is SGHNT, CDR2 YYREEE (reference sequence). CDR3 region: CASSLELASTDTQYF. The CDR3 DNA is TGTGCCAGCAGCTTGGAACTAGCTAGCACAGATACGCAGTATTTT.

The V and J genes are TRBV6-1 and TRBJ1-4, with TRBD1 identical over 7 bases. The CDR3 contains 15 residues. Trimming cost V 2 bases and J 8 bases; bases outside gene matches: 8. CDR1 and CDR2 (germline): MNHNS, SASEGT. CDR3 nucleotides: TGTGCCAGCAGTGAAAAGGGGGCCATTGAGGAAAAACTGTTTTTT. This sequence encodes CASSEKGAIEEKLFF.

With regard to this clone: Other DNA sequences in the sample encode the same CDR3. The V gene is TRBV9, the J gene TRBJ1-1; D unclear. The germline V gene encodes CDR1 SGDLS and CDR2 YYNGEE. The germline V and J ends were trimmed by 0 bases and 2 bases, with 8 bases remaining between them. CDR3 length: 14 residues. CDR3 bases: TGTGCCAGCAGCGTAGGTTCCGGAAACACTGAAGCTTTCTTT. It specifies CASSVGSGNTEAFF.

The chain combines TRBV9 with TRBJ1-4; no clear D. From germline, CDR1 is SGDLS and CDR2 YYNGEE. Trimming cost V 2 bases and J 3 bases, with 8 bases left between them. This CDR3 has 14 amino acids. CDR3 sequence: CASSVDRANEKLFF. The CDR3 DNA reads TGTGCCAGCAGCGTGGACCGGGCTAATGAAAAACTGTTTTTT. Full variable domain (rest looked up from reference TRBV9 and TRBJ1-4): DSGVTQTPKHLITATGQRVTLRCSPRSGDLSVYWYQQSLDQGLQFLIQYYNGEERAKGNILERFSAQQFPDLHSELNLSSLELGDSALYFCASSVDRANEKLFFGSGTQLSVL.

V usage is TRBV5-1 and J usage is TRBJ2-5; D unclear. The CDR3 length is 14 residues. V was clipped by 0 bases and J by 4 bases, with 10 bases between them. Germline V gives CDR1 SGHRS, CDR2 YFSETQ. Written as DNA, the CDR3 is TGCGCCAGCAGCTTGGGGCTTACCAGAGAGACCCAGTACTTC. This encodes CASSLGLTRETQYF.

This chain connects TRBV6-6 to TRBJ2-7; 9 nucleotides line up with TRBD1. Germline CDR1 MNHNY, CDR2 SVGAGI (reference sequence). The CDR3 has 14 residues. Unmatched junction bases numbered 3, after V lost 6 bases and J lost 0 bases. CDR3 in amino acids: CASRDRGVSYEQYF. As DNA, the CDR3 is TGTGCCAGCAGGGACAGGGGAGTCTCCTACGAGCAGTACTTC.

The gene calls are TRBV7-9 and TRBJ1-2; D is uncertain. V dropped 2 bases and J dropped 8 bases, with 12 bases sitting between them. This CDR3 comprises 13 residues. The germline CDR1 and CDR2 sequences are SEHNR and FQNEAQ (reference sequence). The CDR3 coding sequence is TGTGCCAGCAGCTTATTCTGGGTGGAGGGCTACACCTTC. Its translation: CASSLFWVEGYTF.

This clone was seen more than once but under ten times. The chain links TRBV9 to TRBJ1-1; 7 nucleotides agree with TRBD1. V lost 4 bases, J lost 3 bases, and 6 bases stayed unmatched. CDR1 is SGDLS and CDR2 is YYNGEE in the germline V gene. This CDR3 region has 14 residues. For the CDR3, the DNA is TGTGCCAGCAGCCAACAGGGGCGGGACACTGAAGCTTTCTTT. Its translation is CASSQQGRDTEAFF. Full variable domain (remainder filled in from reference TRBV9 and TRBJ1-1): DSGVTQTPKHLITATGQRVTLRCSPRSGDLSVYWYQQSLDQGLQFLIQYYNGEERAKGNILERFSAQQFPDLHSELNLSSLELGDSALYFCASSQQGRDTEAFFGQGTRLTVV.

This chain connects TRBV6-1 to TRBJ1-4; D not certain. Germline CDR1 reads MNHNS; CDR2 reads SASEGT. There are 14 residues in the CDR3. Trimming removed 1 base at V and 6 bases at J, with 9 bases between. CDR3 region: CASSEGLKYEKLFF. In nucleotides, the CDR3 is TGTGCCAGCAGTGAAGGACTGAAGTATGAAAAACTGTTTTTT.

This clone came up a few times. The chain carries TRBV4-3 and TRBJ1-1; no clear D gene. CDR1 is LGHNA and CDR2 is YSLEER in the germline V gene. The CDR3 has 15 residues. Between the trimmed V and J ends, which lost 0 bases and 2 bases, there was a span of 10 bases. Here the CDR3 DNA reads TGCGCCAGCAGCCAAGATCTTAACAAAAACACTGAAGCTTTCTTT. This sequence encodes CASSQDLNKNTEAFF.

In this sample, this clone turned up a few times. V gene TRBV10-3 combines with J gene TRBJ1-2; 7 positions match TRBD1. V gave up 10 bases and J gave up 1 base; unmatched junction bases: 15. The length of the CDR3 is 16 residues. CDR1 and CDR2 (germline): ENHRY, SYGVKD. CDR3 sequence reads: CATTEQGPEGNYGYTF. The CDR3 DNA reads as TGTGCCACGACGGAACAGGGGCCGGAGGGTAACTATGGCTACACCTTC.

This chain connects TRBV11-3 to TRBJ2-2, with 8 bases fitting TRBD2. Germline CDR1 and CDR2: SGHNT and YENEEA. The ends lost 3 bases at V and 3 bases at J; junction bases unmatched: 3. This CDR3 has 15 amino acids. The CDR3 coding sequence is TGTGCCAGCAGCTTGGGAGCGGGAGACACCGGGGAGCTGTTTTTT. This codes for CASSLGAGDTGELFF.

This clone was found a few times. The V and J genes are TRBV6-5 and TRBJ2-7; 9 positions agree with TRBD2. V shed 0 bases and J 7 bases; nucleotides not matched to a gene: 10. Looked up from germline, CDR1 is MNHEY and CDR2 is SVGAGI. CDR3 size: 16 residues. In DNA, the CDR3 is TGTGCCAGCAGTTACTCGAATGCGGGAGGGCCGAGGGAGCAGTACTTC. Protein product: CASSYSNAGGPREQYF.

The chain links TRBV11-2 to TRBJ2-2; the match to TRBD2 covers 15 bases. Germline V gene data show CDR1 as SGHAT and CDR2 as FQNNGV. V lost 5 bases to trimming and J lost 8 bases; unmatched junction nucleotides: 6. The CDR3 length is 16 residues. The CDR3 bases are TGTGCCAGCAGCATAGGACTAGCGGGAGGGTCGGGGGAGCTGTTTTTT. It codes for CASSIGLAGGSGELFF.

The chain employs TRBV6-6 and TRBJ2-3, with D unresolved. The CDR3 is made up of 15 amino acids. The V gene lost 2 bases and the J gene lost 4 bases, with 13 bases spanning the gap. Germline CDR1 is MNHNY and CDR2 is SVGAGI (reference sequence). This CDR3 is CASSYPLSGADTQYF. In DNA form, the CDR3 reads TGTGCCAGCAGTTACCCCCTCAGTGGGGCAGATACGCAGTATTTT.

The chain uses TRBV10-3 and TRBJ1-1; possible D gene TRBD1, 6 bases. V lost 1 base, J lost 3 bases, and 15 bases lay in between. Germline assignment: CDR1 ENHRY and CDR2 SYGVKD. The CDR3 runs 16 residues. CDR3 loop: CAISELGGAGYTEAFF. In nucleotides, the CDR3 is TGTGCCATCAGTGAGTTGGGGGGCGCCGGGTACACTGAAGCTTTCTTT.

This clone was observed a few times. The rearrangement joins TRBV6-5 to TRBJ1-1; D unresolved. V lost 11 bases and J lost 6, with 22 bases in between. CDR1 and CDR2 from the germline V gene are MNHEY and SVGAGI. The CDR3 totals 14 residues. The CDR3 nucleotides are TGTGCCCTTATCCTTGGGGTCGTTGGCGCTGAAGCTTTCTTT. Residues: CALILGVVGAEAFF.

CDR3 coding DNA: TGTGCCAGCAGTATGCCCTCCGGGACTAGTACTGGGGAGCTGTTTTTT. Residues: CASSMPSGTSTGELFF. The chain couples TRBV7-9 to TRBJ2-2; TRBD2 matches at 8 bases. The CDR3 has 16 residues. The junction had 14 bases not matched to a gene; V was cut back by 6 bases and J by 8 bases. From germline, CDR1 is SEHNR and CDR2 FQNEAQ (reference sequence).

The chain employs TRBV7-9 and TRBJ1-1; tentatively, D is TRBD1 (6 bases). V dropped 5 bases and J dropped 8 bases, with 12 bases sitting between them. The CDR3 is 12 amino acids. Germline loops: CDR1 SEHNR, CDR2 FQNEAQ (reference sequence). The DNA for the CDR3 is TGTGCCAGCAGCCTAGAGGGGGGAGAAGCTTTCTTT. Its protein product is CASSLEGGEAFF.

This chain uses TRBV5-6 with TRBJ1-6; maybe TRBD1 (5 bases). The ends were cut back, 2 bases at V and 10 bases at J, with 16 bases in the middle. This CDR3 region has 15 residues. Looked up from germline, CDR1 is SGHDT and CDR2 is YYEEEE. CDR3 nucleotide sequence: TGTGCCAGCAGCTTCGGGGGAAACGAGAGGTCACCCCTCCACTTT. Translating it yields CASSFGGNERSPLHF. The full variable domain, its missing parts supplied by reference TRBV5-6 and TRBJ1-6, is DAGVTQSPTHLIKTRGQQVTLRCSPKSGHDTVSWYQQALGQGPQFIFQYYEEEERQRGNFPDRFSGHQFPNYSSELNVNALLLGDSALYLCASSFGGNERSPLHFGNGTRLTVT.

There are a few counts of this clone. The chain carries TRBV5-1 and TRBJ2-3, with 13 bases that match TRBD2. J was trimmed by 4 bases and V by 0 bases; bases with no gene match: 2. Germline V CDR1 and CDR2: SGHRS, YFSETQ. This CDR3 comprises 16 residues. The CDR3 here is CASSLVLAGGSDTQYF. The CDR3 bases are TGCGCCAGCAGCTTGGTACTAGCGGGAGGGTCAGATACGCAGTATTTT.

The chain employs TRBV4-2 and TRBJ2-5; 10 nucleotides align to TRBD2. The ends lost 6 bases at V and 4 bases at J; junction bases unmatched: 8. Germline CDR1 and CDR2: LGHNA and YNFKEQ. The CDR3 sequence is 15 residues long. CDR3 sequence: CASRGQVAGGETQYF. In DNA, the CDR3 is TGTGCCAGCAGGGGTCAAGTAGCGGGGGGAGAGACCCAGTACTTC.

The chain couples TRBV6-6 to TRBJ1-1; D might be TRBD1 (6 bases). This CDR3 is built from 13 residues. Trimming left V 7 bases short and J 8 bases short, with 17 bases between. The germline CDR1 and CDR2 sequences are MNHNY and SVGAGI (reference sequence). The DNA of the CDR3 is TGTGCCAGCACCCCGGGGAGGACAGCGGAAGCTTTCTTT. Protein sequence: CASTPGRTAEAFF.

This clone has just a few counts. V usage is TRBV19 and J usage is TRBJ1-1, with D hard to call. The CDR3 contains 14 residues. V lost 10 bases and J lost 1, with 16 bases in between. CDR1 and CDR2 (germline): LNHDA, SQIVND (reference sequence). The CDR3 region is CATRKGNWNTEAFF. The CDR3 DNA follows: TGTGCCACCAGGAAGGGTAACTGGAACACTGAAGCTTTCTTT.

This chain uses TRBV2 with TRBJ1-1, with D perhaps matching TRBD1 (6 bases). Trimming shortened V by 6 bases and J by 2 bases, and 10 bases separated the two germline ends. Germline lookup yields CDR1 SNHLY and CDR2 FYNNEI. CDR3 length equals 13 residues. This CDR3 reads CASRGGGNTEAFF. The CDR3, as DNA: TGTGCCAGCAGAGGGGGGGGTAACACTGAAGCTTTCTTT. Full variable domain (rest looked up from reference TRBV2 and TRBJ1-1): EPEVTQTPSHQVTQMGQEVILRCVPISNHLYFYWYRQILGQKVEFLVSFYNNEISEKSEIFDDQFSVERPDGSNFTLKIRSTKLEDSAMYFCASRGGGNTEAFFGQGTRLTVV.

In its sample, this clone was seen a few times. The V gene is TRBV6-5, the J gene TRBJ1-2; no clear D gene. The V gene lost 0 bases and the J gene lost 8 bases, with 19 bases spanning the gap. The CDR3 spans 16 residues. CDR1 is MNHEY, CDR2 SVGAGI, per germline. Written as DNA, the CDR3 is TGTGCCAGCAGTTACTCGAAGCGGGTCGATTTAGGCGGCTACACCTTC. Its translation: CASSYSKRVDLGGYTF.